This record looks at one T cell receptor beta chain sequence and its context. The germline V gene encodes CDR1 KGHSH and CDR2 LQKENI. Trimming removed 5 bases at V and 3 bases at J, with 10 bases between. The CDR3 is 13 residues long. TCRdb's copy holds only in-frame clones and misses some; the assay was immunoSEQ multiplex PCR. The sample holds roughly 99,000 clones, about 91% seen once. This sample is part of a study of OX40 agonist ivuxolimab in advanced cancers. The sample consisted of CD4+ or CD8+ T cells sorted from blood, taken in a trial of the OX40 agonist ivuxolimab. This sequence joins TRBV18 and TRBJ1-2; D possibly corresponds to TRBD1 (6 bases). This clonotype originated in an adult with an advanced solid tumor such as melanoma, head and neck, liver or kidney cancer. The CDR3 DNA reads as TGTGCCAGCTCATCGGACAGTCACTATGGCTACACCTTC. It is translated as CASSSDSHYGYTF.